Listed here are 9 T cell receptor beta chains from one sample, sequenced in a study of blood T cell repertoires in COVID-19. Assay used: immunoSEQ multiplex PCR; TCRdb lists only in-frame clones, some missing. The table lists around 220,000 clones, 85% to 90% of them singletons. The specimen sequenced was peripheral blood. These receptor sequences come from a man aged 18 to 29 with active or convalescent COVID-19.

This chain uses TRBV9 with TRBJ2-3; tentative D call: TRBD2 (6 bases). The CDR3 totals 17 residues. The V end lost 4 bases, the J end lost 0 bases, and 18 bases lay between the germline ends. Germline V gives CDR1 SGDLS, CDR2 YYNGEE. DNA for the CDR3: TGTGCCAGCAGCCCCCGTTTAGCGGAAGTTAGCACAGATACGCAGTATTTT. It specifies CASSPRLAEVSTDTQYF.

This clone appeared once. The gene calls are TRBV27 and TRBJ1-5; a possible D gene is TRBD1 (5 bases). Trimming took off 6 bases at V and 4 bases at J, with 16 bases between the two ends. This CDR3 comprises 15 residues. Per the germline V gene, CDR1 is MNHEY and CDR2 is SMNVEV (reference sequence). CDR3 sequence (DNA): TGTGCCAGCAGACAGGCAGGGAGGGGAAATCAGCCCCAGCATTTT. It yields the protein CASRQAGRGNQPQHF.

The chain employs TRBV19 and TRBJ2-1, with D perhaps matching TRBD1 (6 bases). Trimming removed 4 bases from V and 0 bases from J, with 22 bases in between. Germline-derived CDR1 and CDR2 are LNHDA and SQIVND (reference sequence). This CDR3 has 19 residues. The chain's CDR3 is CASSTREIQGHSSYNEQFF. CDR3 DNA sequence: TGTGCCAGTAGTACCCGAGAGATACAGGGACATAGCTCCTACAATGAGCAGTTCTTC.

The rearrangement links TRBV3-1 (or the pseudogene TRBV3-2) to TRBJ2-3, with 10 bases matching TRBD2. The CDR3 extends over 13 amino acids. Germline V gene sequence: CDR1 LGHDT, CDR2 YNNKEL (reference sequence). Unmatched junction bases numbered 4, after V lost 5 bases and J lost 8 bases. The CDR3 protein is CASSTIAGGTQYF. The CDR3 DNA reads TGTGCCAGCAGCACAATAGCGGGAGGTACGCAGTATTTT.

The V call is TRBV2, the J call TRBJ2-5, with TRBD1 identical over 9 bases. The CDR3 covers 15 residues. The V gene end was trimmed by 7 bases and the J gene end by 5 bases; junction bases not matched to a gene: 11. CDR1 is SNHLY and CDR2 is FYNNEI in the germline V gene. The CDR3 bases are TGTGCCAGCAAAGGTCCCGGGACAGGGCAGGAGACCCAGTACTTC. This translates into CASKGPGTGQETQYF. The full variable domain, rest sourced from reference TRBV2 and TRBJ2-5, is EPEVTQTPSHQVTQMGQEVILRCVPISNHLYFYWYRQILGQKVEFLVSFYNNEISEKSEIFDDQFSVERPDGSNFTLKIRSTKLEDSAMYFCASKGPGTGQETQYFGPGTRLLVL.

The V and J genes are TRBV10-3 and TRBJ2-5; 14 bases align to TRBD2. V trimming: 3 bases; J trimming: 9 bases; junction bases outside the gene matches: 9. The CDR3 length is 16 residues. CDR1 is ENHRY, CDR2 SYGVKD, per germline. This CDR3 reads CAISDATSGRGLAQYF. The CDR3 DNA is TGTGCCATCAGTGACGCGACTAGCGGGAGGGGGCTGGCCCAGTACTTC.

This clone was found once. The chain joins TRBV28 to TRBJ1-2, with 8 bases fitting TRBD1. Looked up from germline, CDR1 is MDHEN and CDR2 is SYDVKM. Trimming at V came to 3 bases and at J to 1 base, leaving 1 base not matched to a gene. The CDR3 sequence is 14 residues long. Here the CDR3 reads CASSLTGVNYGYTF. DNA for the CDR3: TGTGCCAGCAGTTTGACAGGGGTTAACTATGGCTACACCTTC.

The chain combines TRBV24-1 with TRBJ2-3; possible D gene TRBD1, 6 bases. V was shortened by 3 bases and J by 6 bases, with 18 bases between the two germline ends. CDR1 is KGHDR, CDR2 SFDVKD, per germline. The CDR3 extends over 16 amino acids. The CDR3 protein is CATSDVQGSLVDTQYF. The CDR3 bases are TGTGCCACCAGTGATGTACAGGGTAGCCTAGTTGATACGCAGTATTTT.

J is TRBJ1-6 and V is TRBV5-6; maybe TRBD1 (6 bases). Germline assignment: CDR1 SGHDT and CDR2 YYEEEE. V gave up 7 bases and J gave up 7 bases, with 18 bases separating them. This CDR3 has 15 residues. The CDR3 DNA sequence: TGTGCCAGCGCCGACAGGCCCGGAAGGAATTCACCCCTCCACTTT. Translation: CASADRPGRNSPLHF.